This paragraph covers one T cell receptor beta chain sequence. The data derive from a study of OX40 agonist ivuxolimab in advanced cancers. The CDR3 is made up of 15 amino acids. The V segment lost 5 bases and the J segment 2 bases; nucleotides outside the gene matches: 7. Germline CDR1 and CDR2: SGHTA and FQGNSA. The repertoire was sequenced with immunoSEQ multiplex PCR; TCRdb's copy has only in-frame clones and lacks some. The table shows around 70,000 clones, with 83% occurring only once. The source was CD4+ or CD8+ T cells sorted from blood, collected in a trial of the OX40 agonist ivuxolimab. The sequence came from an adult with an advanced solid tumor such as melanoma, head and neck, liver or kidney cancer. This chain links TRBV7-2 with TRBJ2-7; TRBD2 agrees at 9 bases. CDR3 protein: CASSLETSGTYEQYF. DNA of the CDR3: TGTGCCAGCAGCCTCGAGACTAGCGGAACCTACGAGCAGTACTTC.